Below, 30 T cell receptor beta chains from the same sample are listed, as sequenced in a study of CD8 T cells in ankylosing spondylitis. TCRdb analysed the 5' RACE reads with MiXCR anew, one entry per CDR3 protein. The repertoire holds roughly 130,000 distinct CDR3 sequences, with over 6.5% as singletons. Material: blood, either unsorted or a sorted T cell fraction (not recorded which). Receptors originate from a male donor with ankylosing spondylitis or in good health (not recorded which).

This clonotype was counted many times. The rearrangement uses TRBV3-1 and TRBJ2-1; weak D call: TRBD2 (6 bases). V gave up 0 bases and J gave up 0 bases, with 9 bases separating them. CDR3 size: 16 residues. CDR1 is LGHDT and CDR2 is YNNKEL in the germline V gene (reference sequence). CDR3 sequence reads: CASSQEGGASYNEQFF. CDR3 DNA: TGTGCCAGCAGCCAAGAGGGGGGAGCCTCCTACAATGAGCAGTTCTTC.

V gene TRBV20-1 combines with J gene TRBJ1-6; 9 nucleotides line up with TRBD1. Germline CDR1 reads DFQATT; CDR2 reads SNEGSKA (reference sequence). The CDR3 totals 15 residues. Unmatched junction bases numbered 12, after V lost 6 bases and J lost 9 bases. CDR3 loop: CSAGQGGDIGSPLHF. The CDR3, as DNA: TGCAGTGCGGGACAGGGTGGGGATATAGGTTCACCCCTCCACTTT.

This clonotype has a count of ten or more. This rearrangement joins TRBV12-3 or TRBV12-4 to TRBJ1-1; D not certain. V shed 1 base and J shed 4 bases, with 10 bases lying between them. This CDR3 comprises 14 residues. The CDR3, as DNA: TGTGCCAGCAGTTTAGTCGAATACGGCACTGAAGCTTTCTTT. This gives the protein CASSLVEYGTEAFF.

This clonotype was seen repeatedly, ten times or more. The chain has TRBV7-9 and TRBJ2-2; 8 nucleotides agree with TRBD2. The germline V gene encodes CDR1 SEHNR and CDR2 FQNEAQ (reference sequence). This CDR3 comprises 16 residues. The trim removed 3 bases at V and 3 bases at J, leaving 6 bases unmatched. DNA for the CDR3: TGTGCCAGCAGCTTGGGAGCGGGGGAGCACACCGGGGAGCTGTTTTTT. Residues: CASSLGAGEHTGELFF.

This clonotype has at least ten counts. The CDR3 DNA reads as TGTGCCAGCAGTTTGCTAGCGTTCCGGGCCCAGCATTTT. Protein product: CASSLLAFRAQHF. The rearrangement links TRBV28 to TRBJ1-5; no definite D call. This CDR3 contains 13 residues. Trimming took off 3 bases at V and 11 bases at J, with 14 bases between the two ends. CDR1 and CDR2 (germline): MDHEN, SYDVKM.

This clonotype was counted at least ten times. The gene calls are TRBV2 and TRBJ2-3; 7 nucleotides line up with TRBD1. The CDR3 length is 14 residues. J lost 2 bases, V lost 7 bases, and 6 bases had no gene match. The V gene's germline CDR1 is SNHLY and CDR2 FYNNEI. CDR3 protein: CASNPQGSTDTQYF. CDR3 nucleotide sequence: TGTGCCAGCAACCCACAGGGGTCCACAGATACGCAGTATTTT.

A word on this clonotype: A read error may explain this, as a much larger clone is one base away. V is TRBV9 and J is TRBJ2-7; the D gene is possibly TRBD1 (6 bases). The CDR3 covers 16 residues. Per the germline V gene, CDR1 is SGDLS and CDR2 is YYNGEE. CDR3 nucleotide sequence: TGTGCCAGCAGCGTAGGTGGTACTGGGGGCTCCTGCGAGCAGTACTTC. Amino acids: CASSVGGTGGSCEQYF.

The chain couples TRBV20-1 to TRBJ1-4; D ambiguous. The ends were cut back, 6 bases at V and 3 bases at J, with 14 bases in the middle. CDR1 and CDR2 (germline): DFQATT, SNEGSKA (reference sequence). CDR3 size: 14 residues. CDR3 DNA sequence: TGCAGTGCCGCGCGGGAGGTGTCTAATGAAAAACTGTTTTTT. This codes for CSAAREVSNEKLFF.

The chain combines TRBV11-2 with TRBJ2-5; the match to TRBD1 covers 7 bases. Germline V gene sequence: CDR1 SGHAT, CDR2 FQNNGV. Trimming took 5 bases from V and 0 from J; bases not matched to a gene: 15. There are 18 residues in the CDR3. DNA for the CDR3: TGTGCCAGCAGCCACCGGGACAGCTCGGACTCGTACCAAGAGACCCAGTACTTC. This codes for CASSHRDSSDSYQETQYF.

This chain uses TRBV18 with TRBJ2-1, with 9 bases that match TRBD1. The CDR3 is 15 residues long. From germline, CDR1 is KGHSH and CDR2 LQKENI. The V gene end was trimmed by 7 bases and the J gene end by 3 bases; junction bases not matched to a gene: 7. The CDR3 nucleotides are TGTGCCAGCTTACAAGACAGGGGGATCTACAATGAGCAGTTCTTC. Protein: CASLQDRGIYNEQFF. Full variable domain (outside the CDR3, taken from reference TRBV18 and TRBJ2-1): NAGVMQNPRHLVRRRGQEARLRCSPMKGHSHVYWYRQLPEEGLKFMVYLQKENIIDESGMPKERFSAEFPKEGPSILRIQQVVRGDSAAYFCASLQDRGIYNEQFFGPGTRLTVL.

This clonotype came up many times. The chain couples TRBV20-1 to TRBJ2-3; the D gene is possibly TRBD2 (6 bases). Trimming took 2 bases from V and 0 from J, leaving 12 bases between them. Germline assignment: CDR1 DFQATT and CDR2 SNEGSKA (reference sequence). The CDR3 sequence is 15 residues long. CDR3 in DNA: TGCAGTGCTAGACTGGGCAGCGGGAGCACAGATACGCAGTATTTT. Amino acid sequence: CSARLGSGSTDTQYF.

This clonotype was seen at least ten times. The V and J genes are TRBV9 and TRBJ2-1; D gene unclear. The CDR3 consists of 14 residues. Per germline, CDR1 SGDLS and CDR2 YYNGEE. Trimming cost V 4 bases and J 8 bases, with 16 bases left between them. This chain's CDR3 is CASSPVRGTDEQFF. CDR3 DNA sequence: TGTGCCAGCAGCCCCGTGCGCGGAACGGATGAGCAGTTCTTC.

This clonotype was counted ten times or more. The chain joins TRBV12-3 or TRBV12-4 to TRBJ2-1; TRBD2 matches at 7 bases. The CDR3 spans 14 residues. J gave up 12 bases and V 1 base, and 9 bases lay outside the gene matches. The CDR3 loop is CASSLGFAGVRQFF. CDR3 in DNA: TGTGCCAGCAGTTTAGGCTTCGCGGGAGTCCGGCAGTTCTTC.

This clonotype was counted between two and nine times. The rearrangement links TRBV10-3 to TRBJ2-6, with D possibly being TRBD1 (5 bases). Looked up from germline, CDR1 is ENHRY and CDR2 is SYGVKD. CDR3 length: 14 residues. V gave up 10 bases and J gave up 1 base, with 11 bases separating them. CDR3: CATKGFSGANVLTF. DNA for the CDR3: TGTGCCACCAAGGGGTTTTCTGGGGCCAACGTCCTGACTTTC.

This clonotype was counted ten times or more. This chain links TRBV20-1 with TRBJ2-1; the D is unclear. This CDR3 contains 11 residues. Trimming took 3 bases from V and 9 from J, leaving 9 bases between them. The V gene's germline CDR1 is DFQATT and CDR2 SNEGSKA (reference sequence). CDR3 amino acids: CSASDGLEQFF. Written as DNA, the CDR3 is TGCAGTGCTAGTGACGGTCTTGAGCAGTTCTTC.

This clonotype has a count of ten or more. The chain recombines TRBV10-3 with TRBJ1-4, with D uncertain. CDR3 length: 14 residues. Trimming shortened V by 8 bases and J by 0 bases, and 10 bases separated the two germline ends. Germline CDR1 is ENHRY and CDR2 is SYGVKD. Written as DNA, the CDR3 is TGTGCCATCCAGGCAGGCCCAACTAATGAAAAACTGTTTTTT. This codes for CAIQAGPTNEKLFF.

Many counts were recorded for this clonotype. The rearrangement uses TRBV25-1 and TRBJ1-2, with 7 bases fitting TRBD1. CDR1 is MGHDK, CDR2 SYGVNS, per germline. The J segment lost 0 bases and the V segment lost 3 bases, leaving 1 base of the junction unmatched. The CDR3 has 14 residues. The CDR3: CASSERGPNYGYTF. The CDR3 coding sequence is TGTGCCAGCAGTGAGAGGGGGCCTAACTATGGCTACACCTTC.

This clonotype was counted ten times or more. The rearrangement uses TRBV10-3 and TRBJ2-1, with 11 bases fitting TRBD1. V was pared by 8 bases and J by 5 bases, with 5 bases of the junction left unmatched. The CDR3 runs to 14 residues. Germline V gene sequence: CDR1 ENHRY, CDR2 SYGVKD. The CDR3, as DNA: TGTGCCATCGCAGGACAGGGGGCAAACAATGAGCAGTTCTTC. Translation gives CAIAGQGANNEQFF.

This clonotype occurred many times. Written as DNA, the CDR3 is TGTGCCAGCAGTGAGATGGTCCCGCGGGCCCACCAAGAGACCCAGTACTTC. Amino acids: CASSEMVPRAHQETQYF. The chain carries TRBV25-1 and TRBJ2-5; a possible D gene is TRBD2 (5 bases). CDR3 length equals 17 residues. Germline V gene sequence: CDR1 MGHDK, CDR2 SYGVNS. Deletions cut 3 bases from V and 0 bases from J, with 17 bases between.

The chain couples TRBV18 to TRBJ1-1; unclear D gene. The germline V gene encodes CDR1 KGHSH and CDR2 LQKENI. The CDR3 contains 16 residues. V dropped 0 bases and J dropped 0 bases, with 11 bases sitting between them. The CDR3 loop reads CASSPPGRNVNTEAFF. The CDR3 DNA is TGTGCCAGCTCACCACCGGGCCGCAATGTGAACACTGAAGCTTTCTTT.

This clonotype came up many times. The rearrangement joins TRBV5-6 to TRBJ1-2, with D unclear. V was shortened by 6 bases and J by 3 bases, with 18 bases between the two germline ends. The length of the CDR3 is 15 residues. CDR1 and CDR2 from the germline V gene are SGHDT and YYEEEE. The DNA of the CDR3 is TGTGCCAGCACCTCTATGGGCCGAACAGACTATGGCTACACCTTC. This codes for CASTSMGRTDYGYTF.

The table lists this clonotype with many counts. This sequence joins TRBV5-1 and TRBJ2-5, with D possibly TRBD1 on 6 matching bases. The germline V gene encodes CDR1 SGHRS and CDR2 YFSETQ. The ends were cut back, 5 bases at V and 7 bases at J, with 12 bases in the middle. The CDR3 is 12 residues long. CDR3 sequence: CASRMGAGTQYF. For the CDR3, the DNA is TGCGCCAGCAGGATGGGGGCTGGGACCCAGTACTTC.

This clonotype was seen a handful of times. This chain links TRBV5-1 with TRBJ2-3; D unclear. CDR3 length: 15 amino acids. V was pared by 0 bases and J by 0 bases, with 8 bases between. Germline V gene data show CDR1 as SGHRS and CDR2 as YFSETQ. Written as DNA, the CDR3 is TGCGCCAGCAGCTTGGGTGTTGACAGCACAGATACGCAGTATTTT. This codes for CASSLGVDSTDTQYF.

This clonotype was seen repeatedly, ten times or more. The chain uses TRBV27 and TRBJ2-7, with 11 bases fitting TRBD1. J was trimmed by 3 bases and V by 5 bases; bases with no gene match: 12. The CDR3 loop spans 17 amino acids. Germline V CDR1 and CDR2: MNHEY, SMNVEV (reference sequence). CDR3 DNA sequence: TGTGCCAGCAGTGCCCGGGACAGGGGGAATGGAAACTACGAGCAGTACTTC. Its protein product is CASSARDRGNGNYEQYF.

At least ten counts were recorded for this clonotype. The chain uses TRBV6-5 and TRBJ1-5, with D possibly TRBD1 on 5 matching bases. Germline V CDR1 and CDR2: MNHEY, SVGAGI. Trimming removed 0 bases from V and 3 bases from J, with 6 bases in between. The CDR3 runs to 14 residues. CDR3 sequence: CASSYSDTNQPQHF. CDR3 DNA: TGTGCCAGCAGTTACTCGGACACCAATCAGCCCCAGCATTTT.

This clonotype was seen at least ten times. As DNA, the CDR3 is TGCAGCGTTGGGGGGGAGTTTGGGGCCAACGTCCTGACTTTC. Encoded protein: CSVGGEFGANVLTF. V and J are TRBV29-1 and TRBJ2-6; maybe TRBD2 (6 bases). This CDR3 has 14 amino acids. V was cut by 4 bases and J by 3 bases, with 10 bases left in between. CDR1 and CDR2 from the germline V gene are SQVTM and ANQGSEA.

This rearrangement joins TRBV30 to TRBJ1-2; 7 nucleotides align to TRBD1. Germline V lookup: CDR1 GTSNPN, CDR2 SVGIG (reference sequence). With V trimmed by 3 bases and J by 2 bases, 3 bases remained unmatched. The CDR3 runs to 13 residues. CDR3: CAWRRTGNYGYTF. The CDR3 nucleotides read TGTGCCTGGAGAAGGACAGGAAACTATGGCTACACCTTC.

This clonotype has a count of ten or more. The CDR3 coding sequence is TGCAGTGCTATCGACGCCCCTGAAGAGACCCAGTACTTC. Translated, it gives CSAIDAPEETQYF. The chain employs TRBV20-1 and TRBJ2-5; D not resolved. The CDR3 spans 13 residues. Germline V gene data show CDR1 as DFQATT and CDR2 as SNEGSKA (reference sequence). Trimming shortened V by 4 bases and J by 3 bases, and 12 bases separated the two germline ends.

This clonotype has a count of ten or more. The rearrangement links TRBV20-1 to TRBJ2-1, with D possibly matching TRBD2 (6 bases). The CDR3 spans 14 residues. Germline V CDR1 and CDR2: DFQATT, SNEGSKA (reference sequence). Trimming stripped 4 bases from V and 7 bases from J, with 17 bases between. CDR3 nucleotides: TGCAGTGCTAACTCCGGGACTCGTAGAAATGAGCAGTTCTTC. This gives the protein CSANSGTRRNEQFF.

The V call is TRBV7-9, the J call TRBJ2-7; D possibly corresponds to TRBD1 (5 bases). CDR3 length: 15 residues. The V and J ends lost 5 bases and 5 bases respectively, with 19 bases between them. The germline V gene encodes CDR1 SEHNR and CDR2 FQNEAQ (reference sequence). The chain's CDR3 is CASSPGRGISDEQYF. Here the CDR3 DNA reads TGTGCCAGCAGCCCAGGAAGGGGTATCTCTGACGAGCAGTACTTC.